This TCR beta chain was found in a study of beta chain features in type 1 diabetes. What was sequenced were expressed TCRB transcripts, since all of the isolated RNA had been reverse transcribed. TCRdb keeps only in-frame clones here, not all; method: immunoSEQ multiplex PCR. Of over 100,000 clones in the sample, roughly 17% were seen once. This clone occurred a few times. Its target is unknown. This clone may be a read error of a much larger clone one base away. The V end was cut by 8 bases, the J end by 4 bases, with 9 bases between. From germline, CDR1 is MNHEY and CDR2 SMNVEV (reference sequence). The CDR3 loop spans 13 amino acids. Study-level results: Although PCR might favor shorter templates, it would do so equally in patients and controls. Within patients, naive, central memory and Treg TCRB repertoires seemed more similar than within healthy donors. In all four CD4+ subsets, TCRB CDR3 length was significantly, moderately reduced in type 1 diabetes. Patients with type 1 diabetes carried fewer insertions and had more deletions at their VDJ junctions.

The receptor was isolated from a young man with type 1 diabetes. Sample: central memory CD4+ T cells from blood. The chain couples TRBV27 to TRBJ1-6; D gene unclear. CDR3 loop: CASATKYNSPLHF. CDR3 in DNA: TGTGCCAGCGCGACAAAATATAATTCACCCCTCCACTTT.